This paragraph covers one T cell receptor (beta chain) sequence. The sample originates from a study of blood T cell repertoires in COVID-19. Patients of the Seattle cohort, enrolled during active infection, were followed longitudinally. Germline trimming cut 4 bases from V and 7 bases from J; bases unmatched to any gene: 7. There are 13 residues in the CDR3. The germline V gene encodes CDR1 SGHRS and CDR2 YFSETQ. Original methodology: Scientists estimated how many nucleated cells there were by amplifying reference gene primers. TCRdb's copy holds only in-frame clones and misses some; the assay was immunoSEQ multiplex PCR. The V and J calls and clone size come from that table; D and trimming were worked out from the DNA. Altogether 30,000 to 40,000 clones are present, 84% being singletons, with the ten largest covering around 1.6%.

The receptor was derived from a man aged 55 to 70 with COVID-19, enrolled during active disease. Specimen: peripheral blood. The V call is TRBV5-1, the J call TRBJ1-2; the match to TRBD1 covers 7 bases. The CDR3 DNA reads as TGCGCCAGCAGCCCCGAGGGGGCGACTGGCTACACCTTC. Its translation is CASSPEGATGYTF.